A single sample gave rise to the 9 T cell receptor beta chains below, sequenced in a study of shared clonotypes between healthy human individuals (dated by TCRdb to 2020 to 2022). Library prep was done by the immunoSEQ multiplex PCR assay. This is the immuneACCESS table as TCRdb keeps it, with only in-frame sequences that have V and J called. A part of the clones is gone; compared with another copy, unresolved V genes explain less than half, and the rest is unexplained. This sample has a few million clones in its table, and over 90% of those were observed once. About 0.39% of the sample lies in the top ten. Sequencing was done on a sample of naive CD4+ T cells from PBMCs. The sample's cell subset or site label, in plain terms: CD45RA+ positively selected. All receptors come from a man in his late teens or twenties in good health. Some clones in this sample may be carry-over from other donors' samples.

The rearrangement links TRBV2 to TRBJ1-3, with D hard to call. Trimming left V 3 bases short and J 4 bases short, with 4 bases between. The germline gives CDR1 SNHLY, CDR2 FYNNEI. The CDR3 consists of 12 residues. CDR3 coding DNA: TGTGCCAGCAGTGATCAGGGAAACACCATATATTTT. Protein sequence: CASSDQGNTIYF.

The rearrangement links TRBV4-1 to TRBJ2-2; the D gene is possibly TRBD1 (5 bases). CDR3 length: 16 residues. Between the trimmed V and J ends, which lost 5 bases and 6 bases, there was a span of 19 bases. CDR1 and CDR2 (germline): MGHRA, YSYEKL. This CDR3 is CASSEAPRVVAGELFF. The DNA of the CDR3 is TGCGCCAGCAGCGAGGCTCCCAGGGTGGTCGCCGGGGAGCTGTTTTTT.

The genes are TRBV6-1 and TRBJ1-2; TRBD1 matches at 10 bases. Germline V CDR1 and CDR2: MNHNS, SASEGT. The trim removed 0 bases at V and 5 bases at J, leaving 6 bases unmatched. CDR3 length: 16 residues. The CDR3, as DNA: TGTGCCAGCAGTGAAGCCGGGACAGGGGTACGATATGGCTACACCTTC. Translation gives CASSEAGTGVRYGYTF.

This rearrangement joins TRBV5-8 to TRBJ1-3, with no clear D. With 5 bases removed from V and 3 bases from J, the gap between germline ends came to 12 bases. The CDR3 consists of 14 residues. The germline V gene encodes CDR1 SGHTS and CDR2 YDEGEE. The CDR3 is CASSFGPLGNTIYF. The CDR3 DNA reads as TGTGCCAGCAGTTTCGGTCCCCTTGGAAACACCATATATTTT.

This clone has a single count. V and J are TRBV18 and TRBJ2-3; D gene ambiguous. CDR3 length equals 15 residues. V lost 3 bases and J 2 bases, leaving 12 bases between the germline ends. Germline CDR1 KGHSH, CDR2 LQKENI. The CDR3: CASSPLPRDTDTQYF. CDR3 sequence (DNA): TGTGCCAGCTCACCTCTCCCCAGAGACACAGATACGCAGTATTTT.

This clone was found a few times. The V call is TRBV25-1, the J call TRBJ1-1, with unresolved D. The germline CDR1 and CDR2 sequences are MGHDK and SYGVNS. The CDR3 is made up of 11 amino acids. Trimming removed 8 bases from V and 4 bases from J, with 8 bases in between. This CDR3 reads CASAVSTEAFF. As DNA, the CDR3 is TGTGCCAGCGCCGTGAGCACTGAAGCTTTCTTT.

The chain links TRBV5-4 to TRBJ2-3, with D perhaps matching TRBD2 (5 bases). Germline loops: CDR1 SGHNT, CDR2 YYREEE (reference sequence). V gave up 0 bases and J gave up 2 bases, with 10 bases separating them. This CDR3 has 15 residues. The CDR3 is CASSLDPRVTDTQYF. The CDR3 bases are TGTGCCAGCAGCTTGGATCCGCGGGTCACAGATACGCAGTATTTT.

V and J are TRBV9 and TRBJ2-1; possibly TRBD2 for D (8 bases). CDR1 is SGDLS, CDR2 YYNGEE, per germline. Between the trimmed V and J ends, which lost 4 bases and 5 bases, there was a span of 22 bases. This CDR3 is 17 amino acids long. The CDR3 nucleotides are TGTGCCAGCAGCCGCAGGGGGGTACTAGCGGATGACAATGAGCAGTTCTTC. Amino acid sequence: CASSRRGVLADDNEQFF. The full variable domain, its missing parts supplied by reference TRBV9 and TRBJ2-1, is DSGVTQTPKHLITATGQRVTLRCSPRSGDLSVYWYQQSLDQGLQFLIQYYNGEERAKGNILERFSAQQFPDLHSELNLSSLELGDSALYFCASSRRGVLADDNEQFFGPGTRLTVL.

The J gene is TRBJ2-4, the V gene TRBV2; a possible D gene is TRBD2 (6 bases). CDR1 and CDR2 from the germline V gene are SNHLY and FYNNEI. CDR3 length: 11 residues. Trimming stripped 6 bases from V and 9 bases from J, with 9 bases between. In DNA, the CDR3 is TGTGCCAGCAGGGAGGAGGGCATTCAGTACTTC. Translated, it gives CASREEGIQYF.